The 10 T cell receptor beta chains in this list originate from one sample, sequenced in a study of radiotherapy plus CTLA-4 blockade in lung cancer. Here immunoSEQ multiplex PCR was the method, and the copy in TCRdb shows in-frame clones only, minus some. This table holds about 45,000 clones, approximately 76% found once. This sample comprised peripheral blood, obtained from a patient treated with radiotherapy plus ipilimumab. Receptors were obtained from a human donor with non-small cell lung cancer who had stable disease on radiotherapy plus ipilimumab.

In its sample, this clone was seen once. The chain couples TRBV5-4 to TRBJ1-1; D is uncertain. This CDR3 has 14 residues. V dropped 3 bases and J dropped 0 bases, with 9 bases sitting between them. Germline CDR1 is SGHNT and CDR2 is YYREEE (reference sequence). CDR3 sequence (DNA): TGTGCCAGCAGCTCGGCCAACATGAACACTGAAGCTTTCTTT. This translates into CASSSANMNTEAFF.

This rearrangement joins TRBV7-2 to TRBJ2-7; D possibly corresponds to TRBD1 (6 bases). Looked up from germline, CDR1 is SGHTA and CDR2 is FQGNSA. V was cut by 6 bases and J by 7 bases, with 13 bases left in between. The CDR3 is 12 amino acids. In DNA, the CDR3 is TGTGCCAGCAGATCAGGGGTGGGGGAGCAGTACTTC. Protein product: CASRSGVGEQYF.

The CDR3 DNA reads TGTGCCAGCAGCTCCCCAGTAAGGGTATCGAACACCGGGGAGCTGTTTTTT. Residues: CASSSPVRVSNTGELFF. The chain recombines TRBV7-6 with TRBJ2-2; D gene ambiguous. V lost 4 bases to trimming and J lost 0 bases, with 15 bases between them. This CDR3 spans 17 amino acids. Germline assignment: CDR1 SGHVS and CDR2 FNYEAQ. Full variable domain (rest looked up from reference TRBV7-6 and TRBJ2-2): GAGVSQSPRYKVTKRGQDVALRCDPISGHVSLYWYRQALGQGPEFLTYFNYEAQQDKSGLPNDRFSAERPEGSISTLTIQRTEQRDSAMYRCASSSPVRVSNTGELFFGEGSRLTVL.

The chain uses TRBV5-1 and TRBJ1-3; no firm D call. V dropped 1 base and J dropped 0 bases, with 5 bases sitting between them. The CDR3 has 14 amino acids. Per the germline V gene, CDR1 is SGHRS and CDR2 is YFSETQ. The CDR3 spells CASSLSSSGNTIYF. DNA of the CDR3: TGCGCCAGCAGCTTGTCCAGCTCTGGAAACACCATATATTTT.

This clone was found once. The J gene is TRBJ2-3, the V gene TRBV9, with 7 bases matching TRBD1. With V trimmed by 4 bases and J by 4 bases, 12 bases remained unmatched. Germline-derived CDR1 and CDR2 are SGDLS and YYNGEE. This CDR3 is built from 16 residues. The CDR3 region has the DNA TGTGCCAGCAGCCCAAGACAGGGCGCCGCCCCAGATACGCAGTATTTT. Its protein product is CASSPRQGAAPDTQYF.

CDR3 residues: CASSVGGSGNEQFF. DNA for the CDR3: TGTGCCAGCAGCGTGGGCGGTTCGGGGAATGAGCAGTTCTTC. The chain carries TRBV7-7 and TRBJ2-1; possible D gene TRBD2, 5 bases. Trimming removed 5 bases from V and 7 bases from J, with 15 bases in between. From germline, CDR1 is SSHAT and CDR2 FNYEAQ (reference sequence). CDR3 length: 14 amino acids.

The table lists this clone with a few counts. DNA of the CDR3: TGTGCCAGCAGTTCAAACACCGGGGAGCTGTTTTTT. Translating it yields CASSSNTGELFF. V and J are TRBV6-5 and TRBJ2-2; D is unclear. V was pared by 4 bases and J by 2 bases, with 2 bases between. The germline V gene has CDR1 MNHEY and CDR2 SVGAGI. There are 12 residues in the CDR3.

The V gene is TRBV5-6, the J gene TRBJ2-7, with 7 bases that match TRBD1. This CDR3 spans 15 amino acids. V dropped 0 bases and J dropped 0; count of bases not matched to a gene: 3. Germline V gene lookup returns CDR1 SGHDT and CDR2 YYEEEE. CDR3 region: CASSLASGGSYEQYF. CDR3 nucleotide sequence: TGTGCCAGCAGCTTGGCCTCAGGGGGCTCCTACGAGCAGTACTTC.

This clone was seen only once. The gene calls are TRBV5-1 and TRBJ2-2; 11 nucleotides align to TRBD1. The trim removed 4 bases at V and 5 bases at J, leaving 7 bases unmatched. Germline CDR1 SGHRS, CDR2 YFSETQ. The CDR3 sequence is 16 residues long. CDR3 sequence reads: CASSAGQGAGTGELFF. For the CDR3, the DNA is TGCGCCAGCAGCGCAGGACAGGGGGCCGGTACCGGGGAGCTGTTTTTT.

The chain links TRBV7-8 to TRBJ1-5; weak D call: TRBD1 (5 bases). The CDR3 totals 16 residues. V was shortened by 2 bases and J by 2 bases, with 13 bases between the two germline ends. Germline lookup yields CDR1 SGHVS and CDR2 FQNEAQ. The CDR3 reads CASSLSLLRGNQPQHF. As DNA, the CDR3 is TGTGCCAGCAGCTTAAGTCTTCTCAGGGGCAATCAGCCCCAGCATTTT.